This T cell receptor beta chain stems from a study of blood T cell repertoires in COVID-19. Sequencing was performed with immunoSEQ multiplex PCR; in TCRdb, only in-frame clones are kept and a portion is missing. The table records approximately 45,000 clones, 85% to 90% of them present only once. There are a few counts of this clone. The CDR3 extends over 12 amino acids. Germline V gene lookup returns CDR1 GTSNPN and CDR2 SVGIG (reference sequence). V lost 5 bases and J lost 4; bases outside the gene matches: 3. This TCR derives from a human donor in a cohort sampled during active COVID-19. V usage is TRBV30 and J usage is TRBJ1-2; TRBD1 aligns across 8 bases. The sequenced sample consisted of peripheral blood. CDR3 loop: CAWEDRGYGYTF. CDR3 nucleotides: TGTGCCTGGGAAGACAGGGGCTATGGCTACACCTTC.